The 14 T cell receptor beta chains below come from one sample, sequenced in a study of identical twins listed by TCRdb under 2016. Library generation was performed with 5' RACE. Instrument on record: Illumina HiSeq 2000. TCRdb cleaned the public reads at Q25 with fastp, built clones with MiXCR and kept in-frame beta chains. Identical CDR3 proteins give one entry, which carries the most common genes and DNA. In all, the sample holds around 510,000 distinct CDR3 sequences, and over 11% of those were seen once. Of the sample, approximately 1% is held by the ten largest clones. The same data also contributed to another study, on yellow fever vaccine responses in identical twins.

What was sequenced was CD4+ T cells sorted from blood. The receptors originated from a woman younger than 35 in good health.

A word on this clonotype: The conserved phenylalanine or tryptophan normally closing the CDR3 is absent here, so this likely arose from a read error. The rearrangement uses TRBV24-1 and TRBJ2-1; a possible D gene is TRBD2 (6 bases). Looked up from germline, CDR1 is KGHDR and CDR2 is SFDVKD. This CDR3 spans 14 amino acids. V lost 3 bases and J 5 bases, leaving 10 bases between the germline ends. The CDR3 region has the DNA TGTGCCACCAGTGATCCCGGGACTGACAATGAGCAGTTCCTC. Its protein is CATSDPGTDNEQFL.

In this sample, this clonotype turned up a few times. The chain recombines TRBV5-1 with TRBJ1-3; D is unresolved. CDR3 length: 14 residues. Trimming removed 0 bases from V and 4 bases from J, with 8 bases in between. CDR1 is SGHRS, CDR2 YFSETQ, per germline. The CDR3 coding sequence is TGCGCCAGCAGCTTGGGAGACGTCGGAAACACCATATATTTT. It encodes CASSLGDVGNTIYF.

The chain's CDR3 is CASSLWLAGAYNEQFF. CDR3 DNA sequence: TGTGCCAGCAGTTTGTGGTTGGCGGGAGCCTACAATGAGCAGTTCTTC. V usage is TRBV28 and J usage is TRBJ2-1, with 7 bases lining up with TRBD2. V shed 3 bases and J 2 bases; nucleotides not matched to a gene: 7. CDR1 MDHEN and CDR2 SYDVKM come from the germline V gene. The CDR3 covers 16 residues.

This clonotype was found a few times. The chain recombines TRBV24-1 with TRBJ2-2; D unresolved. The ends were cut back, 8 bases at V and 4 bases at J, with 7 bases in the middle. CDR3 length: 12 residues. Germline CDR1 reads KGHDR; CDR2 reads SFDVKD. CDR3 DNA sequence: TGTGCCACCAATGGGTTCACCGGGGAGCTGTTTTTT. Residues: CATNGFTGELFF.

This clonotype was found a few times. This rearrangement joins TRBV20-1 to TRBJ1-2; no clear D gene. The V gene lost 0 bases and the J gene lost 4 bases, with 6 bases spanning the gap. The CDR3 covers 12 residues. Germline values: CDR1 DFQATT, CDR2 SNEGSKA (reference sequence). DNA of the CDR3: TGCAGTGCTAGAGACAAACCCTATGGCTACACCTTC. The encoded protein is CSARDKPYGYTF.

This clonotype was detected ten times or more. The chain joins TRBV7-2 to TRBJ2-1; no definite D call. The CDR3 length is 13 residues. Trimming took off 1 base at V and 5 bases at J, with 6 bases between the two ends. Germline loops: CDR1 SGHTA, CDR2 FQGNSA. The CDR3 is CASSLVPNNEQFF. The CDR3 nucleotides read TGTGCCAGCAGCTTAGTACCCAACAATGAGCAGTTCTTC. Full variable domain (rest looked up from reference TRBV7-2 and TRBJ2-1): GAGVSQSPSNKVTEKGKDVELRCDPISGHTALYWYRQSLGQGLEFLIYFQGNSAPDKSGLPSDRFSAERTGGSVSTLTIQRTQQEDSAVYLCASSLVPNNEQFFGPGTRLTVL.

This chain joins TRBV7-2 and TRBJ2-2; the D gene is possibly TRBD1 (5 bases). Trimming cost V 6 bases and J 3 bases, with 14 bases left between them. Germline values: CDR1 SGHTA, CDR2 FQGNSA. The CDR3 is 15 amino acids. The CDR3 region is CASRSVGVDTGELFF. CDR3 sequence (DNA): TGTGCCAGCAGATCAGTAGGGGTGGACACCGGGGAGCTGTTTTTT.

In its sample, this clonotype was seen a few times. The rearrangement joins TRBV28 to TRBJ2-7; TRBD2 is a possible D gene (6 bases). The CDR3 extends over 15 amino acids. The V and J ends lost 5 bases and 1 base respectively, with 15 bases between them. In germline, CDR1 is MDHEN, CDR2 SYDVKM. The CDR3 loop is CASSPGGGLSYEQYF. The CDR3 DNA reads as TGTGCCAGCAGTCCAGGCGGAGGACTATCCTACGAGCAGTACTTC.

The J gene is TRBJ2-7, the V gene TRBV3-1; D might be TRBD2 (5 bases). The germline V gene has CDR1 LGHDT and CDR2 YNNKEL (reference sequence). V lost 1 base to trimming and J lost 3 bases, with 7 bases between them. This CDR3 comprises 13 residues. In DNA form, the CDR3 reads TGTGCCAGCAGCCAAGGAGGGATCTACGAGCAGTACTTC. Its protein product is CASSQGGIYEQYF.

The J gene is TRBJ2-6, the V gene TRBV11-2; D uncertain. The CDR3 loop spans 14 amino acids. Trimming removed 6 bases from V and 1 base from J, with 7 bases in between. CDR1 and CDR2 from the germline V gene are SGHAT and FQNNGV. This CDR3 is CASRTPSGANVLTF. CDR3 nucleotide sequence: TGTGCCAGCAGGACCCCGTCTGGGGCCAACGTCCTGACTTTC.

In DNA form, the CDR3 reads TGTGCCAGCAGCTTAGTGGCGACTAGCGGGGGGGCCTACGAGCAGTACTTC. Translated: CASSLVATSGGAYEQYF. The V call is TRBV7-2, the J call TRBJ2-7, with 14 bases that match TRBD2. Unmatched junction bases numbered 4, after V lost 1 base and J lost 2 bases. There are 17 residues in the CDR3. Germline V gene data show CDR1 as SGHTA and CDR2 as FQGNSA.

This clonotype came up a few times. The CDR3 DNA is TGTGCCAGCAGCTTAGCTCACCCGAAGGGGGGCTACACCTTC. Translated: CASSLAHPKGGYTF. This chain joins TRBV7-9 and TRBJ1-2; D may be TRBD1 (5 bases). Deletions cut 0 bases from V and 8 bases from J, with 13 bases between. This CDR3 has 14 amino acids. Germline V gene data show CDR1 as SEHNR and CDR2 as FQNEAQ (reference sequence).

This clonotype was observed a handful of times. The chain employs TRBV4-1 and TRBJ2-3; 9 bases are shared with TRBD1. Germline V gene lookup returns CDR1 MGHRA and CDR2 YSYEKL. J lost 3 bases, V lost 4 bases, and 8 bases had no gene match. The CDR3 has 16 residues. In DNA form, the CDR3 reads TGCGCCAGCAGCCTACTCGGACAGGGGAGGACAGATACGCAGTATTTT. Protein sequence: CASSLLGQGRTDTQYF.

This clonotype has only a few counts. The CDR3 here is CASSPIVPGELFF. The CDR3, as DNA: TGTGCCAGCAGTCCTATTGTACCCGGGGAGCTGTTTTTT. The chain employs TRBV25-1 and TRBJ2-2; D uncertain. The CDR3 spans 13 residues. Germline-derived CDR1 and CDR2 are MGHDK and SYGVNS. V dropped 5 bases and J dropped 6 bases, with 10 bases sitting between them.